One sample yielded the 28 T cell receptor beta chains listed below, sequenced in a study of vaccination effects on CD4 cells after COVID-19 (dated by TCRdb to 2021 to 2024). What these receptors recognize is not known. In the ViraFEST assay, PBMC were stimulated with viral peptide pools, and TCR sequencing was then used to find antigen-specific CD4+ T cell clonotypes based on their expansion. After less than eleven days of culture, CD4+ T cells were isolated with the EasySep CD4+ T cell isolation kit. Participants received two doses of either the BNT162b2 or the mRNA-1273 mRNA SARS-CoV-2 vaccine. The library was made by the immunoSEQ multiplex PCR assay. This is the immuneACCESS table as TCRdb keeps it, with only in-frame sequences that have V and J called. A part of the clones is gone; compared with another copy, unresolved V genes explain less than half, and the rest is unexplained. This sample lists tens of thousands of clones; more than 60% were detected once. The ten top clones hold 7.8% of the sample.

Specimen: CD4+ T cells from PBMCs cultured with SARS-CoV-2 spike peptides, collected after COVID-19 vaccination. In light of the paper, this sample's cell subset or site label describes: SARS-CoV-2 spike overlapping peptide pool stimulation. Receptor source: a human donor who received a COVID-19 vaccine.

The chain combines TRBV6-4 with TRBJ1-2; 7 bases match TRBD1. Per the germline V gene, CDR1 is MRHNA and CDR2 is SNTAGT. The CDR3 length is 13 residues. Trimming at V came to 5 bases and at J to 6 bases, leaving 6 bases not matched to a gene. The CDR3 DNA follows: TGTGCCAGCAGTCGGACAGGATTACATGGCTACACCTTC. Its translation: CASSRTGLHGYTF.

The chain is built from TRBV6-5 and TRBJ1-2; D possibly corresponds to TRBD1 (6 bases). Looked up from germline, CDR1 is MNHEY and CDR2 is SVGAGI. V shed 6 bases and J shed 2 bases, with 10 bases lying between them. This CDR3 spans 13 amino acids. CDR3 DNA: TGTGCCAGCAGGATGGACAGCAACTATGGCTACACCTTC. Translating it yields CASRMDSNYGYTF.

This chain links TRBV13 with TRBJ1-1; weak D call: TRBD1 (5 bases). Per germline, CDR1 PRHDT and CDR2 FYEKMQ (reference sequence). Trimming stripped 5 bases from V and 5 bases from J, with 15 bases between. The CDR3 runs to 14 residues. The CDR3 DNA is TGTGCCAGCAGCCTCCGCGGGGCTGGGACTGAAGCTTTCTTT. It specifies CASSLRGAGTEAFF.

The V call is TRBV11-2, the J call TRBJ2-1; 16 bases fit TRBD2. Per germline, CDR1 SGHAT and CDR2 FQNNGV. CDR3 length: 15 residues. The V gene end was trimmed by 8 bases and the J gene end by 9 bases; junction bases not matched to a gene: 7. The CDR3: CASGPGTSGGAEQFF. As DNA, the CDR3 is TGTGCCAGCGGCCCCGGGACTAGCGGGGGGGCTGAGCAGTTCTTC.

V gene TRBV5-1 combines with J gene TRBJ1-1, with 9 bases identical to TRBD1. V shed 0 bases and J 4 bases; nucleotides not matched to a gene: 4. The CDR3 is made up of 15 amino acids. Germline CDR1 reads SGHRS; CDR2 reads YFSETQ. CDR3 sequence reads: CASSLGGQGGTEAFF. The CDR3, as DNA: TGCGCCAGCAGCTTGGGGGGACAGGGAGGCACTGAAGCTTTCTTT.

V and J are TRBV10-3 and TRBJ2-3; the match to TRBD2 covers 16 bases. CDR1 is ENHRY, CDR2 SYGVKD, per germline. The length of the CDR3 is 18 residues. J was trimmed by 0 bases and V by 6 bases; bases with no gene match: 6. The CDR3 DNA follows: TGTGCCATCAGGGCGGGGACTAGCGGGGGGGGCAGCACAGATACGCAGTATTTT. Translating it yields CAIRAGTSGGGSTDTQYF.

This clone was counted only a few times. The rearrangement joins TRBV28 to TRBJ1-5, with D hard to call. V was shortened by 2 bases and J by 3 bases, with 8 bases between the two germline ends. Per the germline V gene, CDR1 is MDHEN and CDR2 is SYDVKM. The CDR3 extends over 14 amino acids. The CDR3 DNA reads TGTGCCAGCAGTTTACCAGAGGACAATCAGCCCCAGCATTTT. Encoded protein: CASSLPEDNQPQHF.

This chain joins TRBV30 and TRBJ1-3; no reliable D call. CDR1 is GTSNPN and CDR2 is SVGIG in the germline V gene (reference sequence). V lost 4 bases and J lost 0, with 10 bases in between. The CDR3 is 14 amino acids. The CDR3 region has the DNA TGTGCCTGGACCCAGACCTTCTCTGGAAACACCATATATTTT. Translating it yields CAWTQTFSGNTIYF.

This clone has more than one count but fewer than ten. The V and J genes are TRBV10-1 and TRBJ2-6; possible D gene TRBD2, 5 bases. Germline V gene data show CDR1 as WNHNN and CDR2 as SYGVQD (reference sequence). Trimming cost V 3 bases and J 2 bases, with 8 bases left between them. The CDR3 runs to 15 residues. The CDR3 loop is CASSESGTGANVLTF. DNA for the CDR3: TGCGCCAGCAGTGAATCGGGGACTGGGGCCAACGTCCTGACTTTC.

In this sample, this clone turned up once. This chain connects TRBV7-9 to TRBJ2-7; D perhaps matches TRBD2 (6 bases). V gave up 10 bases and J gave up 1 base, with 11 bases separating them. This CDR3 region has 12 residues. The V gene's germline CDR1 is SEHNR and CDR2 FQNEAQ (reference sequence). The CDR3 spells CATRDFSYEQYF. In nucleotides, the CDR3 is TGTGCCACCCGGGACTTTTCCTACGAGCAGTACTTC.

The rearrangement links TRBV5-1 to TRBJ2-3, with D unresolved. V lost 4 bases, J lost 6 bases, and 9 bases lay in between. The CDR3 consists of 12 residues. The V gene's germline CDR1 is SGHRS and CDR2 YFSETQ. The CDR3 here is CASSRSPDTQYF. CDR3 sequence (DNA): TGCGCCAGCAGCAGGAGTCCTGATACGCAGTATTTT.

The chain recombines TRBV6-2 or TRBV6-3 with TRBJ1-2; D is unclear. Germline CDR1 is MNHEY and CDR2 is SVGEGT. This CDR3 is 14 amino acids long. Deletions cut 2 bases from V and 10 bases from J, with 17 bases between. CDR3 nucleotides: TGTGCCAGCAGTTACCTTAGGACCCGAACCGACTACACCTTC. Its translation is CASSYLRTRTDYTF.

The V gene is TRBV19, the J gene TRBJ1-2; possibly TRBD1 for D (5 bases). V was cut by 6 bases and J by 4 bases, with 15 bases left in between. This CDR3 region has 14 residues. The V gene's germline CDR1 is LNHDA and CDR2 SQIVND (reference sequence). CDR3 in DNA: TGTGCCAGTAGGGCAGGGTTCCAATCCTATGGCTACACCTTC. This codes for CASRAGFQSYGYTF.

This chain joins TRBV5-4 and TRBJ2-5, with 9 bases identical to TRBD2. Germline-derived CDR1 and CDR2 are SGHNT and YYREEE (reference sequence). Trimming removed 0 bases from V and 2 bases from J; junction bases left unmatched: 5. CDR3 size: 16 residues. The CDR3 reads CASSLAPAGGQETQYF. The CDR3, as DNA: TGTGCCAGCAGCTTGGCTCCCGCGGGGGGGCAAGAGACCCAGTACTTC.

The table lists this clone with a few counts. This sequence joins TRBV27 and TRBJ1-1; perhaps TRBD1 as D (6 bases). V was cut by 7 bases and J by 10 bases, with 19 bases left in between. In germline, CDR1 is MNHEY, CDR2 SMNVEV (reference sequence). The CDR3 length is 13 residues. CDR3 in amino acids: CASTGPGGRGAFF. The CDR3 region has the DNA TGTGCCAGCACGGGGCCTGGGGGGCGCGGAGCTTTCTTT.

V and J are TRBV7-7 and TRBJ1-2, with D maybe TRBD1 (5 bases). The CDR3 extends over 12 amino acids. The V gene's germline CDR1 is SSHAT and CDR2 FNYEAQ (reference sequence). The chain's CDR3 is CVIRRGFRGYTF. CDR3 bases: TGTGTTATACGGCGGGGCTTTCGTGGCTACACCTTC.

This clone was seen once. V gene TRBV20-1 combines with J gene TRBJ2-1; perhaps TRBD2 as D (5 bases). This CDR3 spans 10 amino acids. Germline CDR1 DFQATT, CDR2 SNEGSKA (reference sequence). V was shortened by 4 bases and J by 9 bases, with 7 bases between the two germline ends. CDR3 DNA sequence: TGCAGTGCTAAGGAGGCTGAGCAGTTCTTC. It yields the protein CSAKEAEQFF.

The chain couples TRBV11-3 to TRBJ2-1; D might be TRBD2 (6 bases). Trimming left V 0 bases short and J 2 bases short, with 14 bases between. Germline CDR1 and CDR2: SGHNT and YENEEA. There are 17 residues in the CDR3. CDR3 residues: CASSLDQSAGTYNEQFF. The CDR3 DNA follows: TGTGCCAGCAGCTTAGATCAGTCCGCGGGGACCTACAATGAGCAGTTCTTC.

This chain links TRBV19 with TRBJ2-1, with D tentatively TRBD2 (7 bases). The CDR3 is 14 amino acids. Germline values: CDR1 LNHDA, CDR2 SQIVND (reference sequence). The V end was cut by 3 bases, the J end by 8 bases, with 14 bases between. The CDR3 nucleotides read TGTGCCAGTAGTATTTTCCAGGGGAGGGATGAGCAGTTCTTC. As protein: CASSIFQGRDEQFF.

A single count supports this clone. V is TRBV15 and J is TRBJ2-5; TRBD2 is a possible D gene (5 bases). The CDR3 covers 13 residues. V was pared by 0 bases and J by 5 bases, with 7 bases between. CDR1 and CDR2 (germline): LNHNV, YYDKDF (reference sequence). CDR3 residues: CATSRDLAETQYF. Written as DNA, the CDR3 is TGTGCCACCAGCAGAGATTTAGCGGAGACCCAGTACTTC.

A few counts support this clone. J is TRBJ1-1 and V is TRBV30, with 7 positions matching TRBD1. Germline V gene sequence: CDR1 GTSNPN, CDR2 SVGIG (reference sequence). CDR3 size: 13 residues. The V gene end was trimmed by 2 bases and the J gene end by 2 bases; junction bases not matched to a gene: 2. The CDR3 protein is CAWSRDSNTEAFF. DNA for the CDR3: TGTGCCTGGAGTAGGGACAGTAACACTGAAGCTTTCTTT.

In regard to this clone: Mismatch with germline at one junction end may stem from a read error. The rearrangement joins TRBV9 to TRBJ1-1; the D gene is possibly TRBD1 (5 bases). This CDR3 is built from 14 residues. Germline V CDR1 and CDR2: SGDLS, YYNGEE. This CDR3 is CASSVEGGRAQKNF. The CDR3 DNA follows: TGTGCCAGCAGCGTAGAGGGCGGCAGGGCACAAAAAAATTTT.

The rearrangement joins TRBV18 to TRBJ2-1, with 8 bases lining up with TRBD2. J gave up 4 bases and V 3 bases, and 8 bases lay outside the gene matches. Germline V gene sequence: CDR1 KGHSH, CDR2 LQKENI. The CDR3 totals 16 residues. This chain's CDR3 is CASSPKPGLGYNEQFF. CDR3 bases: TGTGCCAGCTCACCCAAACCGGGACTAGGGTACAATGAGCAGTTCTTC.

The rearrangement joins TRBV6-5 to TRBJ1-6; 8 bases align to TRBD1. The trim removed 6 bases at V and 7 bases at J, leaving 2 bases unmatched. This CDR3 is built from 13 residues. The germline V gene encodes CDR1 MNHEY and CDR2 SVGAGI. Written as DNA, the CDR3 is TGTGCCAGCAGAAGGACAGGGAATTCACCCCTCCACTTT. It yields the protein CASRRTGNSPLHF.

V and J are TRBV18 and TRBJ2-3, with D tentatively TRBD1 (5 bases). Per the germline V gene, CDR1 is KGHSH and CDR2 is LQKENI. The CDR3 extends over 13 amino acids. Trimming took 6 bases from V and 4 from J, leaving 11 bases between them. CDR3 bases: TGTGCCAGCTCGTCAGCAGGGCCAGATACGCAGTATTTT. Its protein product is CASSSAGPDTQYF.

The CDR3 DNA reads as TGTGCCAGCGGAAAGGAGACACTCGAGAATGAAAAACTGTTTTTT. Translation: CASGKETLENEKLFF. The V call is TRBV6-5, the J call TRBJ1-4, with D unclear. Per the germline V gene, CDR1 is MNHEY and CDR2 is SVGAGI. The germline V and J ends were trimmed by 8 bases and 5 bases, with 18 bases remaining between them. The CDR3 consists of 15 residues.

This chain uses TRBV2 with TRBJ2-7; a weak D match, TRBD2 (5 bases). Trimming left V 4 bases short and J 0 bases short, with 7 bases between. The CDR3 length is 13 residues. From germline, CDR1 is SNHLY and CDR2 FYNNEI. In nucleotides, the CDR3 is TGTGCCAGCAGTGTAGAGGGCTCCTACGAGCAGTACTTC. It yields the protein CASSVEGSYEQYF.

CDR3 region: CASRAGTVSNQPQHF. Here the CDR3 DNA reads TGTGCCAGCAGGGCTGGGACGGTAAGCAATCAGCCCCAGCATTTT. The chain links TRBV27 to TRBJ1-5; maybe TRBD1 (5 bases). CDR1 is MNHEY, CDR2 SMNVEV, per germline (reference sequence). The CDR3 runs to 15 residues. V lost 6 bases, J lost 1 base, and 13 bases lay in between.